Listed here are 32 T cell receptor beta chains from one sample, sequenced in a study of shared clonotypes between healthy human individuals. This table comes from immunoSEQ multiplex PCR, and its TCRdb copy is limited to in-frame clones, with some not included. The sample lists around 1.4 million clones, 98% occurring once. Sequencing used naive CD4+ T cells sorted from blood. Subset of the sample: CD45RA+ positively selected. The receptor set was obtained from a man in his thirties or forties in good health.

This rearrangement joins TRBV19 to TRBJ1-5, with unresolved D. The CDR3 is made up of 15 amino acids. Germline V CDR1 and CDR2: LNHDA, SQIVND (reference sequence). V shed 3 bases and J shed 2 bases, with 11 bases lying between them. In DNA, the CDR3 is TGTGCCAGTAGTATTAGTTGGGCTGGCAATCAGCCCCAGCATTTT. Protein: CASSISWAGNQPQHF.

The chain is built from TRBV27 and TRBJ1-2; D is possibly TRBD1 (6 bases). CDR3 length: 15 amino acids. The ends were cut back, 0 bases at V and 3 bases at J, with 11 bases in the middle. Germline V lookup: CDR1 MNHEY, CDR2 SMNVEV (reference sequence). DNA for the CDR3: TGTGCCAGCAGTTTATCCTTTGGACAGTACTATGGCTACACCTTC. It specifies CASSLSFGQYYGYTF.

The gene calls are TRBV6-5 and TRBJ2-7; D is ambiguous. V gave up 0 bases and J gave up 0 bases, with 9 bases separating them. The CDR3 runs to 15 residues. The V gene's germline CDR1 is MNHEY and CDR2 SVGAGI. CDR3 protein: CASSYSSVVSYEQYF. The CDR3 DNA reads TGTGCCAGCAGTTACTCGAGCGTAGTCTCCTACGAGCAGTACTTC.

The chain is built from TRBV28 and TRBJ1-1, with D perhaps matching TRBD1 (6 bases). The CDR3 runs to 11 residues. V was cut by 2 bases and J by 9 bases, with 7 bases left in between. Germline V CDR1 and CDR2: MDHEN, SYDVKM. The CDR3 here is CASSLGGQAFF. The CDR3 region has the DNA TGTGCCAGCAGTTTAGGGGGGCAAGCTTTCTTT.

The V call is TRBV6-5, the J call TRBJ2-2; 10 nucleotides align to TRBD2. V shed 7 bases and J 3 bases; nucleotides not matched to a gene: 5. The CDR3 has 15 residues. Germline V gene sequence: CDR1 MNHEY, CDR2 SVGAGI. Here the CDR3 DNA reads TGTGCCAGCAAGCCTAGCGGGAGAGACACCGGGGAGCTGTTTTTT. It encodes CASKPSGRDTGELFF.

The rearrangement joins TRBV6-4 to TRBJ2-1; D remains unclear. This CDR3 comprises 13 residues. The germline V gene has CDR1 MRHNA and CDR2 SNTAGT. Trimming stripped 4 bases from V and 3 bases from J, with 7 bases between. CDR3 sequence: CASSVTFYNEQFF. Here the CDR3 DNA reads TGTGCCAGCAGTGTCACTTTCTACAATGAGCAGTTCTTC.

This chain links TRBV5-5 with TRBJ1-5, with D hard to call. Germline V gives CDR1 SGHKS, CDR2 YYEKEE (reference sequence). V was clipped by 2 bases and J by 6 bases, with 9 bases between them. The CDR3 is made up of 13 amino acids. The CDR3 sequence: CASSFGSGQPQHF. The CDR3 nucleotides read TGTGCCAGCAGCTTTGGGTCAGGTCAGCCCCAGCATTTT.

The chain recombines TRBV7-2 with TRBJ2-3; D unclear. The CDR3 totals 14 residues. The V and J ends lost 5 bases and 7 bases respectively, with 16 bases between them. Germline loops: CDR1 SGHTA, CDR2 FQGNSA. CDR3 DNA sequence: TGTGCCAGCAGCCCTCCGGCCTCACCACATACGCAGTATTTT. It encodes CASSPPASPHTQYF.

The rearrangement uses TRBV7-9 and TRBJ1-1; unclear D gene. In germline, CDR1 is SEHNR, CDR2 FQNEAQ (reference sequence). The V and J ends lost 5 bases and 0 bases respectively, with 13 bases between them. This CDR3 contains 15 residues. Here the CDR3 DNA reads TGTGCCAGCAGCACCTCGTCTCCAATGAACACTGAAGCTTTCTTT. Protein product: CASSTSSPMNTEAFF.

As to this clone: The identical CDR3 is also encoded by other nucleotide sequences in the sample. This chain joins TRBV5-6 and TRBJ1-2; D gene uncertain. Germline V gene data show CDR1 as SGHDT and CDR2 as YYEEEE. V was trimmed by 1 base and J by 2 bases, leaving 3 bases between them. The length of the CDR3 is 12 residues. CDR3 coding DNA: TGTGCCAGCAGCTTGACAAACTATGGCTACACCTTC. Encoded protein: CASSLTNYGYTF.

The chain couples TRBV1 to TRBJ2-7; the table's D call, TRBD1, was not checked against the DNA. TRBV1 corresponds to a pseudogene. The CDR3 has 13 amino acids. CDR3: CTTPLDREDEQYF. DNA for the CDR3: TGCACCACCCCCCTGGACAGGGAAGACGAGCAGTACTTC.

This chain links TRBV30 with TRBJ2-7; D is possibly TRBD1 (5 bases). Germline V gene sequence: CDR1 GTSNPN, CDR2 SVGIG (reference sequence). The CDR3 covers 14 residues. V lost 3 bases, J lost 3 bases, and 15 bases lay in between. The CDR3 DNA is TGTGCCTGGAGGTCCAGGGTTCCCTTCTACGAGCAGTACTTC. Protein sequence: CAWRSRVPFYEQYF.

This chain links TRBV9 with TRBJ2-2, with 8 nucleotides matching TRBD2. V shed 3 bases, J shed 2 bases, and the junction held 9 bases outside the gene matches. Germline V CDR1 and CDR2: SGDLS, YYNGEE. This CDR3 region has 17 residues. For the CDR3, the DNA is TGTGCCAGCAGCGAATCACGACTAGCGTATAACACCGGGGAGCTGTTTTTT. As protein: CASSESRLAYNTGELFF.

This chain uses TRBV10-3 with TRBJ1-1; D possibly corresponds to TRBD1 (6 bases). The CDR3 has 15 amino acids. V lost 0 bases and J lost 8, with 16 bases in between. Germline CDR1 reads ENHRY; CDR2 reads SYGVKD. CDR3 bases: TGTGCCATCAGTGAGTCGCGCCAGAGGGGGAACGAAGCTTTCTTT. It specifies CAISESRQRGNEAFF.

The V gene is TRBV9, the J gene TRBJ2-7; 8 nucleotides align to TRBD2. Germline CDR1 reads SGDLS; CDR2 reads YYNGEE. This CDR3 has 16 residues. V dropped 1 base and J dropped 1; count of bases not matched to a gene: 7. CDR3 bases: TGTGCCAGCAGCGTAAGTACGGGAGGGAGGTCCTACGAGCAGTACTTC. Translated, it gives CASSVSTGGRSYEQYF.

This chain joins TRBV7-2 and TRBJ2-1; possibly TRBD1 for D (5 bases). This CDR3 is 13 amino acids long. CDR1 is SGHTA and CDR2 is FQGNSA in the germline V gene. Deletions cut 9 bases from V and 3 bases from J, with 12 bases between. CDR3 region: CASRGLFYNEQFF. Here the CDR3 DNA reads TGTGCCAGTAGGGGTCTTTTCTACAATGAGCAGTTCTTC. Full variable domain (rest looked up from reference TRBV7-2 and TRBJ2-1): GAGVSQSPSNKVTEKGKDVELRCDPISGHTALYWYRQSLGQGLEFLIYFQGNSAPDKSGLPSDRFSAERTGGSVSTLTIQRTQQEDSAVYLCASRGLFYNEQFFGPGTRLTVL.

The gene calls are TRBV9 and TRBJ1-2, with D possibly matching TRBD1 (5 bases). Germline CDR1 is SGDLS and CDR2 is YYNGEE. CDR3 size: 14 residues. V was shortened by 2 bases and J by 4 bases, with 12 bases between the two germline ends. The CDR3 reads CASSVWGSGYGYTF. In DNA, the CDR3 is TGTGCCAGCAGCGTCTGGGGGAGTGGCTATGGCTACACCTTC.

The chain couples TRBV9 to TRBJ2-3; the D is unclear. The V gene's germline CDR1 is SGDLS and CDR2 YYNGEE. The CDR3 length is 12 residues. Trimming pared 0 bases from V and 8 bases from J, leaving 7 bases between. CDR3 in DNA: TGTGCCAGCAGCGTAGAATACGGTACGCAGTATTTT. It encodes CASSVEYGTQYF. Together with reference TRBV9 and TRBJ2-3, the CDR3 gives the full variable domain: DSGVTQTPKHLITATGQRVTLRCSPRSGDLSVYWYQQSLDQGLQFLIQYYNGEERAKGNILERFSAQQFPDLHSELNLSSLELGDSALYFCASSVEYGTQYFGPGTRLTVL.

The chain joins TRBV9 to TRBJ1-5; no reliable D call. V was clipped by 0 bases and J by 6 bases, with 10 bases between them. The CDR3 is made up of 14 amino acids. Germline V gene lookup returns CDR1 SGDLS and CDR2 YYNGEE. CDR3 amino acids: CASSVDAEFQPQHF. The CDR3 nucleotides read TGTGCCAGCAGCGTAGACGCAGAGTTTCAGCCCCAGCATTTT.

This chain connects TRBV30 to TRBJ1-5, with 10 positions matching TRBD1. The junction had 2 bases not matched to a gene; V was cut back by 0 bases and J by 0 bases. The germline V gene has CDR1 GTSNPN and CDR2 SVGIG (reference sequence). CDR3 size: 16 residues. The CDR3 nucleotides read TGTGCCTGGAGTGTTGACAGGGGGCTTAGCAATCAGCCCCAGCATTTT. This sequence encodes CAWSVDRGLSNQPQHF. Complete variable domain (other parts from reference TRBV30 and TRBJ1-5): SQTIHQWPATLVQPVGSPLSLECTVEGTSNPNLYWYRQAAGRGLQLLFYSVGIGQISSEVPQNLSASRPQDRQFILSSKKLLLSDSGFYLCAWSVDRGLSNQPQHFGDGTRLSIL.

The chain joins TRBV10-2 to TRBJ2-3; 9 bases line up with TRBD2. This CDR3 is 14 amino acids long. Germline V CDR1 and CDR2: WSHSY, SAAADI. V shed 6 bases, J shed 6 bases, and the junction held 7 bases outside the gene matches. CDR3 amino acids: CASRQAGGPDTQYF. The CDR3 bases are TGCGCCAGCAGACAGGCGGGAGGGCCGGATACGCAGTATTTT.

The chain couples TRBV18 to TRBJ1-1, with 9 bases identical to TRBD1. This CDR3 comprises 15 residues. Germline-derived CDR1 and CDR2 are KGHSH and LQKENI. The J segment lost 4 bases and the V segment lost 2 bases, leaving 5 bases of the junction unmatched. CDR3 residues: CASSPIGTGITEAFF. The DNA for the CDR3 is TGTGCCAGCTCACCAATTGGGACAGGGATCACTGAAGCTTTCTTT.

The chain joins TRBV10-3 to TRBJ1-1, with 8 bases identical to TRBD1. V shed 8 bases, J shed 3 bases, and the junction held 5 bases outside the gene matches. The CDR3 length is 13 residues. In germline, CDR1 is ENHRY, CDR2 SYGVKD. In DNA form, the CDR3 reads TGTGCCATCGGAGACAGGGGATACACTGAAGCTTTCTTT. Protein product: CAIGDRGYTEAFF.

The chain joins TRBV6-5 to TRBJ1-1; D unclear. The germline gives CDR1 MNHEY, CDR2 SVGAGI. CDR3 size: 14 residues. V was clipped by 4 bases and J by 2 bases, with 11 bases between them. CDR3 residues: CASSLDYRNTEAFF. Written as DNA, the CDR3 is TGTGCCAGCAGTTTGGACTATAGAAACACTGAAGCTTTCTTT.

The chain has TRBV6-5 and TRBJ2-7; the D is unclear. CDR1 and CDR2 (germline): MNHEY, SVGAGI. V shed 6 bases and J shed 5 bases, with 8 bases lying between them. The CDR3 loop spans 11 amino acids. For the CDR3, the DNA is TGTGCCAGCAGGGGCCAGCACGAGCAGTACTTC. Its translation: CASRGQHEQYF.

The chain recombines TRBV18 with TRBJ2-1, with 11 bases aligning to TRBD2. The CDR3 consists of 17 residues. The V gene end was trimmed by 3 bases and the J gene end by 8 bases; junction bases not matched to a gene: 12. Germline-derived CDR1 and CDR2 are KGHSH and LQKENI. CDR3 in amino acids: CASSPRLLAGEAYEQFF. CDR3 bases: TGTGCCAGCTCACCCAGATTACTAGCGGGAGAGGCGTATGAGCAGTTCTTC. The variable domain in full, with the rest retrieved from reference TRBV18 and TRBJ2-1, is NAGVMQNPRHLVRRRGQEARLRCSPMKGHSHVYWYRQLPEEGLKFMVYLQKENIIDESGMPKERFSAEFPKEGPSILRIQQVVRGDSAAYFCASSPRLLAGEAYEQFFGPGTRLTVL.

In DNA form, the CDR3 reads TGTGCCAGCAGTTTATTACAGGGGAAGGGCCGAGCTTTCTTT. This translates into CASSLLQGKGRAFF. The J gene is TRBJ1-1, the V gene TRBV28, with 7 bases that match TRBD1. This CDR3 contains 14 residues. CDR1 and CDR2 from the germline V gene are MDHEN and SYDVKM. Losses at the gene ends were 1 base for V and 10 bases for J; bases not matched to a gene: 9. Combining the CDR3 with reference TRBV28 and TRBJ1-1 gives the whole variable domain DVKVTQSSRYLVKRTGEKVFLECVQDMDHENMFWYRQDPGLGLRLIYFSYDVKMKEKGDIPEGYSVSREKKERFSLILESASTNQTSMYLCASSLLQGKGRAFFGQGTRLTVV.

The chain links TRBV30 to TRBJ1-1; 7 bases match TRBD1. CDR3 length equals 12 residues. Germline V gives CDR1 GTSNPN, CDR2 SVGIG (reference sequence). V was pared by 2 bases and J by 8 bases, with 5 bases of the junction left unmatched. CDR3 sequence (DNA): TGTGCCTGGAGTCACGGACAGGCAGAAGCTTTCTTT. This gives the protein CAWSHGQAEAFF. Based on the CDR3 plus reference TRBV30 and TRBJ1-1, the full variable domain is SQTIHQWPATLVQPVGSPLSLECTVEGTSNPNLYWYRQAAGRGLQLLFYSVGIGQISSEVPQNLSASRPQDRQFILSSKKLLLSDSGFYLCAWSHGQAEAFFGQGTRLTVV.

The J gene is TRBJ2-5, the V gene TRBV6-5, with a possible D match to TRBD2 (6 bases). Germline CDR1 MNHEY, CDR2 SVGAGI. V dropped 8 bases and J dropped 5 bases, with 15 bases sitting between them. CDR3 length equals 13 residues. The DNA of the CDR3 is TGTGCCAGCGGCCTAGGAGGGTGGGAGACCCAGTACTTC. Its translation is CASGLGGWETQYF.

The rearrangement links TRBV5-4 to TRBJ2-2; 11 nucleotides line up with TRBD2. The CDR3 is made up of 18 amino acids. Germline V gives CDR1 SGHNT, CDR2 YYREEE (reference sequence). Trimming cost V 2 bases and J 7 bases; bases outside gene matches: 13. The CDR3 loop reads CASSFSSGRAWKGGELFF. The CDR3, as DNA: TGTGCCAGCAGCTTTAGTAGCGGGAGGGCCTGGAAGGGCGGGGAGCTGTTTTTT. Supplemented by reference TRBV5-4 and TRBJ2-2, the full variable domain reads ETGVTQSPTHLIKTRGQQVTLRCSSQSGHNTVSWYQQALGQGPQFIFQYYREEENGRGNFPPRFSGLQFPNYSSELNVNALELDDSALYLCASSFSSGRAWKGGELFFGEGSRLTVL.

This chain's CDR3 is CASSGESGYEQYF. The DNA of the CDR3 is TGTGCCAGTAGTGGCGAGTCGGGCTACGAGCAGTACTTC. V and J are TRBV19 and TRBJ2-7; D is ambiguous. This CDR3 is built from 13 residues. CDR1 and CDR2 from the germline V gene are LNHDA and SQIVND (reference sequence). V gave up 5 bases and J gave up 3 bases, with 11 bases separating them.

This rearrangement joins TRBV5-1 to TRBJ2-3, with 7 bases fitting TRBD2. With 3 bases clipped from V and 5 bases from J, the junction kept 12 bases outside the gene matches. The germline V gene encodes CDR1 SGHRS and CDR2 YFSETQ. The CDR3 has 16 amino acids. CDR3 nucleotide sequence: TGCGCCAGCAGCTCTAACCCAGGGACGGGGGGAGATACGCAGTATTTT. It yields the protein CASSSNPGTGGDTQYF.